This T cell receptor (beta chain) was sequenced in a study of blood T cell repertoires in COVID-19. Across the whole study: Researchers got acute and convalescent COVID-19 samples from the United States, Italy and Spain. T cells, B-cell-depleted T cells, or PBMCs provided the cDNA or gDNA that served as material.

Original processing notes: Counts of nucleated cells, estimated from reference gene primer amplification, were obtained. TCRdb's table, derived via immunoSEQ multiplex PCR, lists solely in-frame clones and lacks some. V, J and clone size are those of that table, while D and trimming were read from the DNA. The sample lists around 150,000 clones; 70% to 85% were seen once. Germline V CDR1 and CDR2: SQVTM, ANQGSEA. This CDR3 has 15 amino acids. The J segment lost 2 bases and the V segment lost 6 bases, leaving 6 bases of the junction unmatched. The gene calls are TRBV29-1 and TRBJ2-2; TRBD1 matches 10 bases. The sequence was collected from a woman between 45 and 65 years old in a cohort sampled during active or convalescent COVID-19. Source material: peripheral blood. Here the CDR3 reads CSVIGQGVNTGELFF. As DNA, the CDR3 is TGCAGCGTGATAGGACAGGGGGTAAACACCGGGGAGCTGTTTTTT.